A single sample gave rise to the 30 T cell receptor beta chains below, sequenced in a study of blood T cell repertoires in COVID-19. Profiling relied on immunoSEQ multiplex PCR, and the TCRdb table lists in-frame clones only, not all of them. Among about 70,000 clones listed, under 80% were seen once. The sequenced material came from peripheral blood. All receptors come from a woman at least 80 years old with active or convalescent COVID-19.

The chain combines TRBV19 with TRBJ1-1; TRBD1 matches 7 bases. The germline V gene has CDR1 LNHDA and CDR2 SQIVND (reference sequence). V lost 6 bases to trimming and J lost 4 bases; unmatched junction nucleotides: 11. CDR3 length equals 15 residues. The CDR3 region is CASSDPGGPTTEAFF. In nucleotides, the CDR3 is TGTGCCAGTAGCGACCCAGGGGGGCCTACCACTGAAGCTTTCTTT.

J is TRBJ2-5 and V is TRBV9, with a tentative D call TRBD2 (5 bases). The CDR3 contains 14 residues. Per germline, CDR1 SGDLS and CDR2 YYNGEE. V was pared by 2 bases and J by 1 base, with 9 bases between. CDR3: CASSVRAAQETQYF. CDR3 DNA sequence: TGTGCCAGCAGCGTCCGAGCGGCCCAAGAGACCCAGTACTTC.

This clone was observed a single time. The J gene is TRBJ1-4, the V gene TRBV7-9; 8 nucleotides agree with TRBD1. CDR1 and CDR2 from the germline V gene are SEHNR and FQNEAQ (reference sequence). The J segment lost 5 bases and the V segment lost 5 bases, leaving 7 bases of the junction unmatched. This CDR3 is 15 amino acids long. The CDR3 sequence: CASSEDRVVNEKLFF. The CDR3 DNA sequence: TGTGCCAGCAGCGAGGACAGGGTGGTGAATGAAAAACTGTTTTTT. Full variable domain (outside the CDR3, taken from reference TRBV7-9 and TRBJ1-4): DTGVSQNPRHKITKRGQNVTFRCDPISEHNRLYWYRQTLGQGPEFLTYFQNEAQLEKSRLLSDRFSAERPKGSFSTLEIQRTEQGDSAMYLCASSEDRVVNEKLFFGSGTQLSVL.

The CDR3 DNA reads TGTGCCAGCGTGAATTCAGGGCGATCAATGGAGCCCCAGCATTTT. Translation gives CASVNSGRSMEPQHF. The V gene is TRBV6-6, the J gene TRBJ1-5; tentatively, D is TRBD1 (5 bases). V lost 8 bases and J 8 bases, leaving 22 bases between the germline ends. The CDR3 runs 15 residues. CDR1 and CDR2 (germline): MNHNY, SVGAGI (reference sequence).

This clone appeared once. This rearrangement joins TRBV28 to TRBJ1-5, with D tentatively TRBD1 (5 bases). The germline gives CDR1 MDHEN, CDR2 SYDVKM. CDR3 length equals 16 residues. V was clipped by 1 base and J by 3 bases, with 13 bases between them. The CDR3 region is CASSLLKTANNQPQHF. The CDR3 DNA sequence: TGTGCCAGCAGTTTATTAAAGACAGCGAACAATCAGCCCCAGCATTTT. Supplemented by reference TRBV28 and TRBJ1-5, the full variable domain reads DVKVTQSSRYLVKRTGEKVFLECVQDMDHENMFWYRQDPGLGLRLIYFSYDVKMKEKGDIPEGYSVSREKKERFSLILESASTNQTSMYLCASSLLKTANNQPQHFGDGTRLSIL.

This rearrangement joins TRBV7-8 to TRBJ1-4, with 8 bases fitting TRBD1. This CDR3 contains 16 residues. CDR1 and CDR2 (germline): SGHVS, FQNEAQ. The ends lost 5 bases at V and 7 bases at J; junction bases unmatched: 12. CDR3 in DNA: TGTGCCAGCAGCCTCTCACCGACAGGGGAGGGTGAAAAACTGTTTTTT. Residues: CASSLSPTGEGEKLFF. Full variable domain (outside the CDR3, taken from reference TRBV7-8 and TRBJ1-4): GAGVSQSPRYKVAKRGQDVALRCDPISGHVSLFWYQQALGQGPEFLTYFQNEAQLDKSGLPSDRFFAERPEGSVSTLKIQRTQQEDSAVYLCASSLSPTGEGEKLFFGSGTQLSVL.

This chain uses TRBV6-2 or TRBV6-3 with TRBJ1-5, with D perhaps TRBD1 (6 bases). This CDR3 is 15 amino acids long. Germline CDR1 MNHEY, CDR2 SVGEGT. V was pared by 6 bases and J by 5 bases, with 17 bases between. CDR3 coding DNA: TGTGCCAGCAGCCGTAACAAGGGACACGATCAGCCCCAGCATTTT. Residues: CASSRNKGHDQPQHF.

This clone was seen just once. The DNA of the CDR3 is TGCGCCAGCAGCCAAGTTGGGGCCAAAGAGACCCAGTACTTC. It codes for CASSQVGAKETQYF. The V gene is TRBV4-1, the J gene TRBJ2-5; possibly TRBD1 for D (5 bases). CDR3 length equals 14 residues. Germline V gene data show CDR1 as MGHRA and CDR2 as YSYEKL. Trimming left V 1 base short and J 3 bases short, with 9 bases between.

This chain joins TRBV6-1 and TRBJ2-7; possibly TRBD1 for D (5 bases). The CDR3 extends over 15 amino acids. V lost 1 base and J 1 base, leaving 11 bases between the germline ends. Germline CDR1 and CDR2: MNHNS and SASEGT. This CDR3 is CASSEVTGVSYEQYF. Written as DNA, the CDR3 is TGTGCCAGCAGTGAAGTTACAGGCGTTTCCTACGAGCAGTACTTC.

This clone appeared a few times. The chain's CDR3 is CASSTGGGYGYTF. The CDR3 coding sequence is TGTGCCAGCAGTACAGGGGGTGGCTATGGCTACACCTTC. The rearrangement links TRBV6-2 or TRBV6-3 to TRBJ1-2; 8 nucleotides match TRBD1. This CDR3 is built from 13 residues. Germline CDR1 and CDR2: MNHEY and SVGEGT. V shed 5 bases, J shed 4 bases, and the junction held 3 bases outside the gene matches.

The J gene is TRBJ2-6, the V gene TRBV5-1; 7 nucleotides align to TRBD1. Germline V gives CDR1 SGHRS, CDR2 YFSETQ. The CDR3 is 19 amino acids. Germline trimming cut 6 bases from V and 4 bases from J; bases unmatched to any gene: 19. This CDR3 is CASTRNGQAQMDGANVLTF. DNA of the CDR3: TGCGCCAGCACCCGAAACGGACAGGCCCAAATGGACGGGGCCAACGTCCTGACTTTC.

CDR3 nucleotides: TGCAGTGCTAGTACTGCCAATAGGACAGACACTGAAGCTTTCTTT. Protein product: CSASTANRTDTEAFF. V and J are TRBV20-1 and TRBJ1-1, with D perhaps TRBD1 (6 bases). Germline assignment: CDR1 DFQATT and CDR2 SNEGSKA (reference sequence). This CDR3 comprises 15 residues. V shed 3 bases and J shed 3 bases, with 17 bases lying between them.

V gene TRBV2 combines with J gene TRBJ1-2, with D uncertain. There are 12 residues in the CDR3. Germline lookup yields CDR1 SNHLY and CDR2 FYNNEI. Deletions cut 9 bases from V and 8 bases from J, with 16 bases between. Written as DNA, the CDR3 is TGTGCCAGTCGAGGAAACATGGAGGGCTACACCTTC. Its translation: CASRGNMEGYTF. Drawing the rest from reference TRBV2 and TRBJ1-2, the complete variable domain is EPEVTQTPSHQVTQMGQEVILRCVPISNHLYFYWYRQILGQKVEFLVSFYNNEISEKSEIFDDQFSVERPDGSNFTLKIRSTKLEDSAMYFCASRGNMEGYTFGSGTRLTVV.

The chain employs TRBV9 and TRBJ1-1; TRBD1 agrees at 7 bases. V was clipped by 4 bases and J by 4 bases; unmatched bases: 4. CDR3 length: 13 residues. Germline lookup yields CDR1 SGDLS and CDR2 YYNGEE. The CDR3 region has the DNA TGTGCCAGCAGCTCCCCAGGGGGCACTGAAGCTTTCTTT. It translates to CASSSPGGTEAFF.

The chain links TRBV20-1 to TRBJ1-2; TRBD1 might be the D (5 bases). Trimming took 3 bases from V and 6 from J, leaving 17 bases between them. The CDR3 covers 14 residues. Germline assignment: CDR1 DFQATT and CDR2 SNEGSKA (reference sequence). The CDR3 coding sequence is TGCAGTGCTAGTTCAGGGCCTGAAATTAATGGCTACACCTTC. It is translated as CSASSGPEINGYTF.

The rearrangement joins TRBV30 to TRBJ2-6; D may be TRBD1 (6 bases). CDR1 and CDR2 from the germline V gene are GTSNPN and SVGIG (reference sequence). The length of the CDR3 is 15 residues. Between the trimmed V and J ends, which lost 4 bases and 0 bases, there was a span of 10 bases. The CDR3 spells CAWNRVRSGANVLTF. Here the CDR3 DNA reads TGTGCCTGGAACAGGGTCCGCTCTGGGGCCAACGTCCTGACTTTC.

This clone occurred once. This chain joins TRBV6-5 and TRBJ1-2; 7 bases agree with TRBD1. Germline CDR1 is MNHEY and CDR2 is SVGAGI. The ends lost 2 bases at V and 7 bases at J; junction bases unmatched: 10. The CDR3 has 15 residues. The CDR3 is CASSYGDSALGGYTF. In DNA form, the CDR3 reads TGTGCCAGCAGTTACGGGGACAGTGCTTTAGGTGGCTACACCTTC.

CDR3 sequence (DNA): TGCAGCGTCACCGGGAAATTAGGGAACACTGAAGCTTTCTTT. It codes for CSVTGKLGNTEAFF. This chain links TRBV29-1 with TRBJ1-1, with D unresolved. This CDR3 has 14 residues. V dropped 6 bases and J dropped 1 base, with 15 bases sitting between them. In germline, CDR1 is SQVTM, CDR2 ANQGSEA.

This clone was counted only a few times. J is TRBJ1-2 and V is TRBV5-6; D not resolved. V lost 4 bases and J lost 0, with 16 bases in between. The CDR3 runs to 16 residues. The germline V gene has CDR1 SGHDT and CDR2 YYEEEE. The CDR3 nucleotides read TGTGCCAGCAGCAAGTACGGCGGGGAAGCTAACTATGGCTACACCTTC. It specifies CASSKYGGEANYGYTF.

The rearrangement uses TRBV11-3 and TRBJ1-4, with D possibly TRBD1 on 5 matching bases. Trimming took off 5 bases at V and 8 bases at J, with 9 bases between the two ends. The CDR3 consists of 12 residues. Germline lookup yields CDR1 SGHNT and CDR2 YENEEA. CDR3 region: CASSLGGEKLFF. CDR3 bases: TGTGCCAGCAGCCTGGGGGGGGAAAAACTGTTTTTT.

This clone was recorded once. V gene TRBV19 combines with J gene TRBJ1-1; D unresolved. Germline CDR1 is LNHDA and CDR2 is SQIVND (reference sequence). With 8 bases removed from V and 0 bases from J, the gap between germline ends came to 10 bases. CDR3 length: 13 residues. CDR3 in DNA: TGTGCCAGTTTTCGCGGCATGAACACTGAAGCTTTCTTT. Its translation is CASFRGMNTEAFF.

V is TRBV6-2 or TRBV6-3 and J is TRBJ1-2; 10 bases agree with TRBD1. CDR1 MNHEY and CDR2 SVGEGT come from the germline V gene. With V trimmed by 5 bases and J by 2 bases, 11 bases remained unmatched. CDR3 length: 17 amino acids. CDR3 nucleotide sequence: TGTGCCAGCAGTCGCCGGGACAGGGGACCCTTCAACTATGGCTACACCTTC. This encodes CASSRRDRGPFNYGYTF.

The V gene is TRBV5-1, the J gene TRBJ1-4; unclear D gene. The CDR3 contains 17 residues. Germline lookup yields CDR1 SGHRS and CDR2 YFSETQ. Trimming shortened V by 1 base and J by 6 bases, and 19 bases separated the two germline ends. This chain's CDR3 is CASSLSGSGVVDEKLFF. In DNA, the CDR3 is TGCGCCAGCAGCTTGTCCGGCTCTGGAGTGGTTGATGAAAAACTGTTTTTT.

This sequence joins TRBV9 and TRBJ1-6, with no clear D. Germline CDR1 reads SGDLS; CDR2 reads YYNGEE. The CDR3 is 13 amino acids. V lost 0 bases and J 8 bases, leaving 6 bases between the germline ends. The CDR3 DNA reads as TGTGCCAGCAGCGTAGATTTCGATTCACCCCTCCACTTT. Translating gives CASSVDFDSPLHF.

This clone showed up just a few times. The genes are TRBV10-3 and TRBJ2-3; the match to TRBD2 covers 14 bases. The CDR3 covers 14 residues. The junction had 5 bases not matched to a gene; V was cut back by 7 bases and J by 8 bases. The germline V gene has CDR1 ENHRY and CDR2 SYGVKD. CDR3: CAIKGLAGEGTQYF. The CDR3 DNA reads as TGTGCCATCAAGGGACTAGCGGGGGAGGGTACGCAGTATTTT.

The V gene is TRBV7-2, the J gene TRBJ2-1; 7 bases match TRBD2. J gave up 5 bases and V 6 bases, and 10 bases lay outside the gene matches. Germline CDR1 reads SGHTA; CDR2 reads FQGNSA. The CDR3 runs 15 residues. The CDR3 loop reads CASRTSGVPNNEQFF. In DNA, the CDR3 is TGTGCCAGCAGAACGAGCGGGGTCCCCAACAATGAGCAGTTCTTC.

This chain connects TRBV30 to TRBJ1-3; 7 bases map to TRBD1. Germline trimming cut 2 bases from V and 9 bases from J; bases unmatched to any gene: 7. Germline CDR1 reads GTSNPN; CDR2 reads SVGIG (reference sequence). The CDR3 totals 13 residues. Here the CDR3 DNA reads TGTGCCTGGAGTCCGACAGGGATCTTCACCATATATTTT. The encoded protein is CAWSPTGIFTIYF.

The V gene is TRBV3-1 (or the pseudogene TRBV3-2), the J gene TRBJ1-2, with a tentative D call TRBD1 (6 bases). The CDR3 has 16 amino acids. The V and J ends lost 2 bases and 0 bases respectively, with 13 bases between them. From germline, CDR1 is LGHDT and CDR2 YNNKEL (reference sequence). CDR3: CASSQNREPSNYGYTF. The CDR3 bases are TGTGCCAGCAGCCAAAACAGGGAGCCATCTAACTATGGCTACACCTTC.

The V gene is TRBV6-5, the J gene TRBJ2-1, with D possibly TRBD1 on 6 matching bases. This CDR3 region has 14 residues. The V end was cut by 4 bases, the J end by 7 bases, with 14 bases between. CDR1 and CDR2 (germline): MNHEY, SVGAGI. The CDR3 DNA is TGTGCCAGCAGTTTCTGGGGGCGTAGGAATGAGCAGTTCTTC. Its protein is CASSFWGRRNEQFF.

This chain uses TRBV6-5 with TRBJ1-1; weak D call: TRBD1 (6 bases). CDR1 MNHEY and CDR2 SVGAGI come from the germline V gene. The V gene lost 6 bases and the J gene lost 3 bases, with 14 bases spanning the gap. This CDR3 contains 14 residues. In DNA, the CDR3 is TGTGCCAGCAGGGGACAAACTGGGGACACTGAAGCTTTCTTT. Protein: CASRGQTGDTEAFF.